This passage covers 18 T cell receptor beta chains from one sample sequenced in a study of blood T cell repertoires in COVID-19. Sequenced by immunoSEQ multiplex PCR; TCRdb stores in-frame clones only, minus some. The sample carries some 210,000 clones, approximately 80% recorded once. Specimen: peripheral blood. The receptor source for this set is a human donor in a cohort sampled during active COVID-19.

The chain uses TRBV4-1 and TRBJ2-1; TRBD2 might be the D (7 bases). CDR3 length: 16 residues. With 4 bases removed from V and 8 bases from J, the gap between germline ends came to 21 bases. Looked up from germline, CDR1 is MGHRA and CDR2 is YSYEKL. The DNA for the CDR3 is TGCGCCAGCAGCCGAAGAGGGACCGGGGAGGGGGATGAGCAGTTCTTC. Residues: CASSRRGTGEGDEQFF.

The J gene is TRBJ1-1, the V gene TRBV6-5; 7 bases line up with TRBD1. Germline-derived CDR1 and CDR2 are MNHEY and SVGAGI. This CDR3 is built from 15 residues. The V gene end was trimmed by 1 base and the J gene end by 3 bases; junction bases not matched to a gene: 5. The CDR3 DNA sequence: TGTGCCAGCAGTTACTATCGACAGGGCCACACTGAAGCTTTCTTT. Encoded protein: CASSYYRQGHTEAFF.

This clone was seen a few times. The V call is TRBV3-1 (or the pseudogene TRBV3-2), the J call TRBJ2-1, with TRBD1 matching over 9 bases. Germline CDR1 and CDR2: LGHDT and YNNKEL (reference sequence). The CDR3 has 16 amino acids. Trimming at V came to 2 bases and at J to 2 bases, leaving 4 bases not matched to a gene. The CDR3 is CASSQLRDRAYNEQFF. As DNA, the CDR3 is TGTGCCAGCAGCCAACTTCGGGACAGGGCCTACAATGAGCAGTTCTTC.

This rearrangement joins TRBV5-1 to TRBJ2-1, with D perhaps matching TRBD2 (7 bases). The CDR3 sequence is 16 residues long. Germline V gene lookup returns CDR1 SGHRS and CDR2 YFSETQ. The V and J ends lost 4 bases and 3 bases respectively, with 17 bases between them. The CDR3 coding sequence is TGCGCCAGCAGCCTGGGGGGGCAGATGGGCTACAATGAGCAGTTCTTC. It encodes CASSLGGQMGYNEQFF.

On this clone: Additional DNA sequences in this sample encode the identical CDR3. This chain uses TRBV5-1 with TRBJ1-4; D remains ambiguous. Germline-derived CDR1 and CDR2 are SGHRS and YFSETQ. V lost 0 bases to trimming and J lost 7 bases, with 10 bases between them. The CDR3 has 14 amino acids. CDR3 coding DNA: TGCGCCAGCAGCTTGGCGGGTATCGGTGAAAAACTGTTTTTT. Amino acid sequence: CASSLAGIGEKLFF.

The CDR3 reads CASSSGSHTGELFF. As DNA, the CDR3 is TGTGCCAGCAGCTCGGGATCACACACCGGGGAGCTGTTTTTT. The chain links TRBV11-3 to TRBJ2-2; D is perhaps TRBD2 (5 bases). V was trimmed by 4 bases and J by 3 bases, leaving 9 bases between them. CDR1 is SGHNT, CDR2 YENEEA, per germline. The CDR3 runs to 14 residues.

The chain uses TRBV27 and TRBJ2-2, with 7 bases aligning to TRBD1. CDR1 and CDR2 from the germline V gene are MNHEY and SMNVEV (reference sequence). J lost 8 bases, V lost 4 bases, and 7 bases had no gene match. This CDR3 is built from 14 residues. The DNA of the CDR3 is TGTGCCAGCAGTTCGGGACAGAGGACAGGGGAGCTGTTTTTT. It yields the protein CASSSGQRTGELFF.

This clone came up once. The rearrangement links TRBV6-1 to TRBJ2-1, with D maybe TRBD2 (6 bases). The germline V gene has CDR1 MNHNS and CDR2 SASEGT. This CDR3 region has 16 residues. V was cut by 3 bases and J by 0 bases, with 12 bases left in between. DNA for the CDR3: TGTGCCAGCAGTGATGTGCGGGGTAGCTCCTACAATGAGCAGTTCTTC. Protein sequence: CASSDVRGSSYNEQFF.

CDR3: CASTFQETQYF. CDR3 bases: TGCGCCAGCACATTCCAAGAGACCCAGTACTTC. The rearrangement joins TRBV5-1 to TRBJ2-5, with D uncertain. The CDR3 is made up of 11 amino acids. The V and J ends lost 6 bases and 1 base respectively, with 4 bases between them. CDR1 SGHRS and CDR2 YFSETQ come from the germline V gene.

This sequence joins TRBV4-1 and TRBJ2-2; no clear D. The CDR3 extends over 16 amino acids. The germline CDR1 and CDR2 sequences are MGHRA and YSYEKL. V lost 4 bases and J 3 bases, leaving 15 bases between the germline ends. The DNA for the CDR3 is TGCGCCAGCAGCCCAGGCCCTCTCATCTACACCGGGGAGCTGTTTTTT. It specifies CASSPGPLIYTGELFF.

The rearrangement links TRBV24-1 to TRBJ2-2, with D possibly TRBD2 on 5 matching bases. V was clipped by 7 bases and J by 3 bases, with 5 bases between them. Looked up from germline, CDR1 is KGHDR and CDR2 is SFDVKD. This CDR3 has 12 residues. CDR3 in DNA: TGTGCCACCAGGGAGGACACCGGGGAGCTGTTTTTT. Encoded protein: CATREDTGELFF.

This clone showed up just once. The CDR3 bases are TGTGCCATCAATAGACTAGCGGGAGCAAACACCGGGGAGCTGTTTTTT. It translates to CAINRLAGANTGELFF. The V call is TRBV10-3, the J call TRBJ2-2; 12 nucleotides line up with TRBD2. The germline V gene encodes CDR1 ENHRY and CDR2 SYGVKD. The V segment lost 7 bases and the J segment 2 bases; nucleotides outside the gene matches: 5. CDR3 length: 16 amino acids.

The gene calls are TRBV11-3 and TRBJ1-2; perhaps TRBD1 as D (5 bases). The germline V gene has CDR1 SGHNT and CDR2 YENEEA. V was trimmed by 4 bases and J by 6 bases, leaving 15 bases between them. This CDR3 is 14 amino acids long. The CDR3 sequence: CASSSVSGTDGYTF. The DNA for the CDR3 is TGTGCCAGCAGCTCCGTTTCCGGGACTGATGGCTACACCTTC.

The rearrangement uses TRBV3-1 (or the pseudogene TRBV3-2) and TRBJ1-2; D ambiguous. The CDR3 loop spans 15 amino acids. Looked up from germline, CDR1 is LGHDT and CDR2 is YNNKEL (reference sequence). V gave up 4 bases and J gave up 4 bases, with 16 bases separating them. The CDR3 reads CASSPLVGVVYGYTF. CDR3 bases: TGTGCCAGCAGCCCCCTTGTCGGGGTGGTCTATGGCTACACCTTC.

This rearrangement joins TRBV5-1 to TRBJ2-5; 12 bases fit TRBD2. Germline trimming cut 5 bases from V and 4 bases from J; bases unmatched to any gene: 9. The CDR3 has 16 residues. From germline, CDR1 is SGHRS and CDR2 YFSETQ. Here the CDR3 DNA reads TGCGCCAGCAGTAGGAGGACTAGCGGGATGGGAGAGACCCAGTACTTC. Encoded protein: CASSRRTSGMGETQYF.

The chain uses TRBV6-5 and TRBJ1-5; 10 bases map to TRBD1. V was clipped by 5 bases and J by 7 bases; unmatched bases: 5. The germline V gene has CDR1 MNHEY and CDR2 SVGAGI. CDR3 length equals 14 residues. CDR3 in DNA: TGTGCCAGCAGTCAGACAGGGGGCAGGCAGCCCCAGCATTTT. Translation: CASSQTGGRQPQHF.

The chain is built from TRBV18 and TRBJ1-1, with a weak D call TRBD1 (5 bases). This CDR3 has 12 amino acids. V lost 5 bases, J lost 7 bases, and 11 bases lay in between. CDR1 and CDR2 (germline): KGHSH, LQKENI. DNA of the CDR3: TGTGCCAGCTCAGCAACAGGTCATGAAGCTTTCTTT. Translating it yields CASSATGHEAFF.

This clone was seen just once. This chain uses TRBV6-5 with TRBJ1-2; D remains ambiguous. Trimming removed 6 bases from V and 2 bases from J, with 13 bases in between. Germline V gene sequence: CDR1 MNHEY, CDR2 SVGAGI. The CDR3 has 14 amino acids. CDR3 nucleotides: TGTGCCAGCAGAAAACTAAGTGTCAACTATGGCTACACCTTC. Its protein product is CASRKLSVNYGYTF.